This T cell receptor (beta chain) is from a study of T cell responses to AZD1222 COVID-19 vaccine. Study-level information: Both about-4-week and about-12-week second-dose recipients were combined.

Only in-frame clones appear in the TCRdb table, and some are missing; sequencing was by immunoSEQ multiplex PCR. The sample has some 96,000 clones; 88% are singletons. Study outcomes and limitations: Repertoires were collected only later (after the peak T cell response had occurred). Spike was spanned by vaccine-associated CD4 TCRs, with dominance at 160-218 and 743-854. Donors were mostly white British, more females; clonal diversity possibly underestimated.

CDR3 length: 18 residues. Trimming at V came to 5 bases and at J to 5 bases, leaving 13 bases not matched to a gene. Looked up from germline, CDR1 is SGHTA and CDR2 is FQGNSA. About this clone itself: Its antigen remains unknown.

This clonotype was obtained from an adult in good health. This rearrangement joins TRBV7-2 to TRBJ2-5, with 14 bases lining up with TRBD2. Source: peripheral blood, taken on day 0 of AZD1222 vaccination. The CDR3 DNA reads as TGTGCCAGCAGCCTTCCCGGACTAGCGGGAGGCCGGTGGGAGACCCAGTACTTC. Translation gives CASSLPGLAGGRWETQYF.